The T cell receptor (beta chain) under discussion was sequenced for a study of early T cells in non-severe SARS-CoV-2 infection. Overall study results and limits: Anti-spike CD8 specificities were favored by VDJdb matching, whose results missed private and CD4 specificities.

Unique molecular identifier tags were affixed to discrete cDNA molecules. TCRdb passed the 5' RACE reads through MiXCR, listing each CDR3 protein once. The sample contains about 100,000 distinct CDR3 sequences, roughly an eighth of which appear only once. Germline V lookup: CDR1 DFQATT, CDR2 SNEGSKA (reference sequence). The CDR3 has 15 residues. The V end was cut by 0 bases, the J end by 0 bases, with 12 bases between. This clonotype was seen ten or more times. Its antigen is not known. The V call is TRBV20-1, the J call TRBJ2-7; weak D call: TRBD2 (5 bases). This receptor was obtained from an adult who was a healthcare worker with PCR-confirmed SARS-CoV-2 infection or an uninfected control (not recorded which). Sequencing used whole blood. CDR3 protein: CSARDGTEASYEQYF. Here the CDR3 DNA reads TGCAGTGCTAGAGATGGTACGGAGGCCTCCTACGAGCAGTACTTC.